This T cell receptor beta chain was obtained from a study of identical twins. General study results and limits: Conclusions relied on cross-sectional statistical analysis, not following the same donors. Invariant MAIT and iNKT cells may have partly biased zero-insertion analyses. Twin-shared out-of-frame alpha sequences showed excess low generation probability.

Germline assignment: CDR1 SGHRS and CDR2 YFSETQ. The CDR3 covers 15 residues. V shed 4 bases, J shed 6 bases, and the junction held 2 bases outside the gene matches. Via MiXCR, TCRdb re-called the 5' RACE reads, giving one row per CDR3 protein. Among fewer than 550,000 distinct CDR3 sequences, 15% were seen once, and the ten largest hold roughly 0.42%. As for this clonotype: The target antigen is unknown.

The same sample was also used in a study of yellow fever vaccine responses in identical twins.

The sequence was collected from a woman aged 18-30 years in good health. The chain combines TRBV5-1 with TRBJ2-4; the match to TRBD2 covers 15 bases. The source material was CD4+ T cells sorted from blood. CDR3 loop: CASSRGLAGGNIQYF. The CDR3 region has the DNA TGCGCCAGCAGCCGGGGACTAGCGGGGGGAAACATTCAGTACTTC.